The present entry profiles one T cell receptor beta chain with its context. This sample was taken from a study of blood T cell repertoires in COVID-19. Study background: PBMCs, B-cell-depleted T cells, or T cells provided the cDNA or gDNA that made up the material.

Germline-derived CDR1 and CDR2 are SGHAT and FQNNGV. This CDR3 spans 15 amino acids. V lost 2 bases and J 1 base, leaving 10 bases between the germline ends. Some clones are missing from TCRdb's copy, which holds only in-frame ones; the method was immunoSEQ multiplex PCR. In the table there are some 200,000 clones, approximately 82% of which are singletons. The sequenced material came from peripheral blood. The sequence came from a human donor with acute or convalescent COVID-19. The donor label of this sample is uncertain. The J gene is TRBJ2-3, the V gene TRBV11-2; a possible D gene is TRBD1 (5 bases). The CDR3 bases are TGTGCCAGCAGCTTATTGGGGCATGGCACAGATACGCAGTATTTT. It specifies CASSLLGHGTDTQYF.